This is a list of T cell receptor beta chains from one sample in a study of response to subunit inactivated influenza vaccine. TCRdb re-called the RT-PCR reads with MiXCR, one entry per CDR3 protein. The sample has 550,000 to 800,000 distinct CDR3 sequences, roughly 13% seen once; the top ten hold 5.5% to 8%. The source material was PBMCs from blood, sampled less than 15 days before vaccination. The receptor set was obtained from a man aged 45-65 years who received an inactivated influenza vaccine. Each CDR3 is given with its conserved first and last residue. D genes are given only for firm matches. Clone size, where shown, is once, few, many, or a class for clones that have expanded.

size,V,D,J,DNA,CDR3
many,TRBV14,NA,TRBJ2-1,TGTGCCAGCAGCCAAGATGACCACAATGAGCAGTTCTTC,CASSQDDHNEQFF
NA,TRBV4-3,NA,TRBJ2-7,TGCGCCAGCAGCCAAGGGCGGCTCAACTACGAGCAGTACTTC,CASSQGRLNYEQYF
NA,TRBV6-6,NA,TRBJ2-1,TGTGCCAGCAGTTACGTGGGCTACAATGAGCAGTTCTTC,CASSYVGYNEQFF
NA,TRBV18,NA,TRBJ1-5,TGTGCCAGCTCTGTAACCCACGGGACGGAGAATCAGCCCCAGCATTTT,CASSVTHGTENQPQHF
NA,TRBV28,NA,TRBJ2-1,TGCGCCACCAAATTGCGGGCCAACAATGAGCAGTTCTTC,CATKLRANNEQFF
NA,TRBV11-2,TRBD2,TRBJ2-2,TGTGCCAGCAGCCTTTTCGAAGGACGGGAGGGCCGGGAGCTGTTTTTT,CASSLFEGREGRELFF
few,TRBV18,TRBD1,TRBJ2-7,TGTGCCAGCTCATCACGGACAGGGGGCCACGAGCAGTACTTC,CASSSRTGGHEQYF
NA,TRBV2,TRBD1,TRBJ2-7,TGTGCCAGCCGCTGGGACAGAGGGGAATCCTACGAGCAGTACTTC,CASRWDRGESYEQYF
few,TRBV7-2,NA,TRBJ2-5,TGTGCCAGCAGCTCCCAAAGGAGTGTTTCGGGAGAGACCCAGTACTTC,CASSSQRSVSGETQYF
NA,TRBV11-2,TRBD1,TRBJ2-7,TGTGCCAGCAGCTTCCCTCACAGGGGATCGATCCACGAGCAGTACTTC,CASSFPHRGSIHEQYF
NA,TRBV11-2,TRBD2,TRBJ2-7,TGTGCCAGCAGCTTAGTGGGGGGGACCTCCTACGAGCAGTACTTC,CASSLVGGTSYEQYF
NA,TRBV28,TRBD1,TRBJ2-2,TGTGCCAGCAGTCCACCGTCCGGGACAGGGGAAGGGGAGTTGTTTTTT,CASSPPSGTGEGELFF
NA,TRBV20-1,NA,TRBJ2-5,TGCAGTGCTATCCGGGGGGCGAGGGCAGAGACCCAGTACTTC,CSAIRGARAETQYF
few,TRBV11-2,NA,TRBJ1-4,TGTGCCAGCAGCTTACCGGCCTTGAGGGAACTGTTTTTT,CASSLPALRELFF
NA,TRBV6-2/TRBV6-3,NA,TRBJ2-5,TGTTTTAGCAGTTCGGGAACACAACATCAAGAGACCCAGTACTTC,CFSSSGTQHQETQYF
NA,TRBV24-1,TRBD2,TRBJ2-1,TGTGCCACCGCTAGCGGGAGGTCCTACAATGAGCAGTTCTTC,CATASGRSYNEQFF
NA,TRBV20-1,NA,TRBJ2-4,TGCAGTGCTAGAGATCGGAGACAGGTCCAAGCCAAAAACATTCAGTACTTC,CSARDRRQVQAKNIQYF
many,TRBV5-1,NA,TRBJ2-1,TGCGCCAGCAGCCCCAAAATTAGCGGCAGCTCCTACAATGAGCAGTTCTTC,CASSPKISGSSYNEQFF
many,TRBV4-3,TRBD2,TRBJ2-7,TGCGCCAGCAGCCAAGGAGTAGCGGGGAGCTCCTACGAGCAGTACTTC,CASSQGVAGSSYEQYF
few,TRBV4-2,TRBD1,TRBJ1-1,TGTGCCAGCAGCCAAGTTGAGGGGGCGTACACTGAAGCTTTCTTT,CASSQVEGAYTEAFF
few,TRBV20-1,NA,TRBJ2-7,TGCAGTGCTAGAGAGCACGACTTCCGCGACGAGCAGTACTTC,CSAREHDFRDEQYF
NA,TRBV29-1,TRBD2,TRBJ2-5,TGCAGCGTTGAAGATCGGGGTAGCGGGAGGACCCAGTACTTC,CSVEDRGSGRTQYF
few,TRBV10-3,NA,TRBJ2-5,TGTGCCATCAGTGAGTCAGGAGGGGAGACCCAGTACTTC,CAISESGGETQYF
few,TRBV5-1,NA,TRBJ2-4,TGCGCCAGCAGCCCGGACAGTGCCAAAAACATTCAGTACTTC,CASSPDSAKNIQYF
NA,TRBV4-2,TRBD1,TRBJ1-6,TGTGCCAGCAGCCCATCGGACAGGGACGGTCCCCTCCACTTT,CASSPSDRDGPLHF
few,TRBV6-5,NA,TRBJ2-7,TGTGCCAGCAGTTACTACACGGGGGTAGGGGGCCACGAGCAGTACTTC,CASSYYTGVGGHEQYF
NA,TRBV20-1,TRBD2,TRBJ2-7,TGCAGTGCTAGGAACGCGGCTAGCGGAGGCTCCTACGAGCAGTACTTC,CSARNAASGGSYEQYF
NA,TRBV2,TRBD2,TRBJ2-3,TGTGCCAGCAGTGAACTTGGACTAGCCGAAGATACGCAGTATTTT,CASSELGLAEDTQYF
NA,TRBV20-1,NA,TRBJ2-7,TGCAGTGCTAGGACCATGGACAGCTCCTACGAGCAGTACTTC,CSARTMDSSYEQYF
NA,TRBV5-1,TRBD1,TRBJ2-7,TGCGCCAGCAGCAAAGACAGGGTGGGGAACGAGCAGTACTTC,CASSKDRVGNEQYF
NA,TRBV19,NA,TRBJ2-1,TGTGCCAGTAGCCCCCTTGGCGGGGGCGTCCGCAATGAGCAGTTCTTC,CASSPLGGGVRNEQFF
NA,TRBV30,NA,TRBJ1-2,TGTGCCCGATTCAACCAGCATGGCTACACCTTC,CARFNQHGYTF
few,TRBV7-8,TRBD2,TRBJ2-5,TGTGCCAGCAGCCCCGGGGGGGTAAACGCACAAGAGACCCAGTACTTC,CASSPGGVNAQETQYF